Sequencing of this T cell receptor beta chain was carried out in a study of blood T cells in healthy people across ages. Regarding the study as a whole: Per-million-T-cell TCR beta diversity fell roughly linearly with age.

Then a second PCR, running roughly 7 to 11 cycles, was carried out with a sample-barcoded 5' primer and a J-beta primer mix. MiXCR, run by TCRdb on the 5' RACE reads, gives a single entry per CDR3 protein. The sample holds about 670,000 distinct CDR3 sequences; 52% are singletons and the top ten take 13%. About this clonotype itself: Its antigen is not identified.

Germline CDR1 is SGHVS and CDR2 is FQNEAQ. The CDR3 is 15 residues long. Trimming took 3 bases from V and 2 from J, leaving 14 bases between them. Sequenced: blood. V is TRBV7-8 and J is TRBJ2-7; TRBD2 is a possible D gene (6 bases). The sequence was collected from a woman over 75 in good health. CDR3 residues: CASSFGGTGAYEQYF. Written as DNA, the CDR3 is TGTGCCAGCAGCTTTGGGGGGACGGGGGCCTACGAGCAGTACTTC. Looking up the rest from reference TRBV7-8 and TRBJ2-7 gives the full variable domain: GAGVSQSPRYKVAKRGQDVALRCDPISGHVSLFWYQQALGQGPEFLTYFQNEAQLDKSGLPSDRFFAERPEGSVSTLKIQRTQQEDSAVYLCASSFGGTGAYEQYFGPGTRLTVT.